This entry lists 27 T cell receptor beta chains sequenced from one sample in a study of T-cell memory formation after mild COVID-19. TCRdb re-called the 5' RACE reads with MiXCR, one entry per CDR3 protein. The sample consists of 300,000 to 400,000 distinct CDR3 sequences, around 15% of them appearing once. Sample: PBMCs or a T cell subset sorted from them (not recorded which). The source of these receptors is a man between 18 and 29 years old who had mild COVID-19 (a few samples of this study predate the infection). Cell type and time point are not known.

This clonotype appeared a few times. The chain couples TRBV20-1 to TRBJ2-3, with 9 bases aligning to TRBD1. CDR1 is DFQATT and CDR2 is SNEGSKA in the germline V gene (reference sequence). J gave up 5 bases and V 4 bases, and 4 bases lay outside the gene matches. The CDR3 consists of 13 residues. CDR3 DNA: TGCAGTGCTACTGGACAGGGGATAGATACGCAGTATTTT. Residues: CSATGQGIDTQYF.

The rearrangement links TRBV10-2 to TRBJ2-2; D not resolved. Looked up from germline, CDR1 is WSHSY and CDR2 is SAAADI. CDR3 length: 12 residues. V lost 1 base, J lost 6 bases, and 3 bases lay in between. The CDR3: CASSEWAGELFF. The CDR3 nucleotides read TGCGCCAGCAGTGAGTGGGCCGGGGAGCTGTTTTTT.

The table lists this clonotype with a few counts. The rearrangement joins TRBV4-3 to TRBJ2-1; D is undetermined. This CDR3 is built from 14 residues. Germline V gene sequence: CDR1 LGHNA, CDR2 YSLEER. Trimming cost V 1 base and J 4 bases, with 8 bases left between them. The CDR3 DNA reads as TGCGCCAGCAGCCAAGTCCTCTGGTACAATGAGCAGTTCTTC. Translated: CASSQVLWYNEQFF.

This clonotype has a handful of counts. The gene calls are TRBV7-9 and TRBJ2-7; the D is unclear. The ends were cut back, 5 bases at V and 6 bases at J, with 14 bases in the middle. This CDR3 has 13 amino acids. Germline lookup yields CDR1 SEHNR and CDR2 FQNEAQ (reference sequence). In DNA, the CDR3 is TGTGCCAGCAGCGAACGCCCGGGTAGCGAGCAGTACGTC. This codes for CASSERPGSEQYV.

In this sample, this clonotype turned up once. The V gene is TRBV5-1, the J gene TRBJ2-7; no reliable D call. CDR3 length: 15 amino acids. Trimming took off 2 bases at V and 2 bases at J, with 14 bases between the two ends. CDR1 and CDR2 from the germline V gene are SGHRS and YFSETQ. The CDR3 DNA reads TGCGCCAGCAGCTTCTCCCTGGTTGGGGCCTACGAGCAGTACTTC. The encoded protein is CASSFSLVGAYEQYF.

The J gene is TRBJ2-3, the V gene TRBV24-1; 9 bases fit TRBD1. This CDR3 spans 14 amino acids. V trimming: 7 bases; J trimming: 3 bases; junction bases outside the gene matches: 4. The germline V gene has CDR1 KGHDR and CDR2 SFDVKD. The CDR3 DNA follows: TGTGCCACCAGCTTGGGACAGGGAACAGATACGCAGTATTTT. As protein: CATSLGQGTDTQYF.

This clonotype was counted between two and nine times. CDR3 region: CASSPLPNQPQHF. The CDR3 DNA sequence: TGTGCCAGCTCACCACTCCCTAATCAGCCCCAGCATTTT. V gene TRBV18 combines with J gene TRBJ1-5; unclear D gene. This CDR3 has 13 residues. Deletions cut 1 base from V and 4 bases from J, with 5 bases between. Germline values: CDR1 KGHSH, CDR2 LQKENI.

This rearrangement joins TRBV6-4 to TRBJ1-6; 8 nucleotides agree with TRBD1. The J segment lost 10 bases and the V segment lost 4 bases, leaving 6 bases of the junction unmatched. The CDR3 consists of 14 residues. Germline V gives CDR1 MRHNA, CDR2 SNTAGT. CDR3 sequence (DNA): TGTGCCAGCAGTGTCGCGACAGGGGTGTCACCCCTCCACTTT. This encodes CASSVATGVSPLHF.

On this clonotype itself: An end of the junction differs from the germline gene, which may be a read error. The chain uses TRBV20-1 and TRBJ1-1, with D perhaps matching TRBD1 (5 bases). This CDR3 is built from 14 residues. Looked up from germline, CDR1 is DFQATT and CDR2 is SNEGSKA (reference sequence). Here the CDR3 reads CSAGDPGGNTEAFF. The CDR3 DNA reads TGCAGTGCTGGAGACCCGGGGGGGAACACTGAAGCTTTCTTT.

The chain joins TRBV14 to TRBJ2-1; maybe TRBD2 (6 bases). The CDR3 sequence is 15 residues long. In germline, CDR1 is SGHDN, CDR2 FVKESK. V shed 1 base and J shed 3 bases, with 10 bases lying between them. CDR3 protein: CASSQVRDFYNEQFF. CDR3 in DNA: TGTGCCAGCAGCCAAGTTCGGGACTTCTACAATGAGCAGTTCTTC.

This clonotype was counted a few times. The chain is built from TRBV29-1 and TRBJ1-2; D gene ambiguous. This CDR3 is built from 12 residues. The V end was cut by 5 bases, the J end by 3 bases, with 10 bases between. In germline, CDR1 is SQVTM, CDR2 ANQGSEA. The CDR3: CSVSLNDYGYTF. CDR3 DNA: TGCAGCGTTTCATTGAACGACTATGGCTACACCTTC.

The chain recombines TRBV9 with TRBJ2-1; TRBD2 is a possible D gene (7 bases). The CDR3 is 15 amino acids. Germline CDR1 and CDR2: SGDLS and YYNGEE. V was clipped by 6 bases and J by 0 bases, with 13 bases between them. CDR3 nucleotides: TGTGCCAGCACCCAAGGGGGGGGCTCCTACAATGAGCAGTTCTTC. The encoded protein is CASTQGGGSYNEQFF.

This clonotype was recorded a few times. The chain uses TRBV21-1 and TRBJ2-7. TRBV21-1 is listed as a pseudogene. The CDR3 runs 18 residues. CDR3 nucleotides: TGTGCCAGCAGCATCACTATTATATTAAGTGAGGAGAACGACGAGCAGTACTTC. Amino acids: CASSITIILSEENDEQYF.

V and J are TRBV6-6 and TRBJ2-7; possible D gene TRBD1, 6 bases. This CDR3 is built from 13 residues. V lost 5 bases and J 2 bases, leaving 10 bases between the germline ends. Germline loops: CDR1 MNHNY, CDR2 SVGAGI (reference sequence). CDR3 protein: CASSPGQPYEQYV. CDR3 in DNA: TGTGCCAGCAGTCCCGGACAGCCCTACGAGCAGTACGTC.

This clonotype was recorded a few times. The rearrangement links TRBV6-2 or TRBV6-3 to TRBJ2-3; tentative D call: TRBD2 (6 bases). The CDR3 loop spans 15 amino acids. V lost 0 bases and J lost 2, with 9 bases in between. Germline V lookup: CDR1 MNHEY, CDR2 SVGEGT. CDR3 sequence reads: CASSYSAGNTDTQYF. As DNA, the CDR3 is TGTGCCAGCAGTTACTCGGCGGGGAACACAGATACGCAGTATTTT.

This chain links TRBV5-8 with TRBJ2-5, with 7 bases aligning to TRBD1. This CDR3 region has 15 residues. Per the germline V gene, CDR1 is SGHTS and CDR2 is YDEGEE. The ends lost 4 bases at V and 2 bases at J; junction bases unmatched: 8. In nucleotides, the CDR3 is TGTGCCAGCAGCCCCGACAGGGACGGACAAGAGACCCAGTACTTC. Protein sequence: CASSPDRDGQETQYF.

The chain combines TRBV20-1 with TRBJ2-3; TRBD2 matches at 8 bases. The CDR3 has 14 residues. Germline CDR1 and CDR2: DFQATT and SNEGSKA (reference sequence). J lost 11 bases, V lost 5 bases, and 15 bases had no gene match. The DNA for the CDR3 is TGCAGTGCTCCACCGGGACTAGGGATGCTTGTGCAGTATTTT. Amino acids: CSAPPGLGMLVQYF.

This clonotype has a handful of counts. The V gene is TRBV3-1, the J gene TRBJ1-1; D unclear. V was cut by 1 base and J by 5 bases, with 11 bases left in between. Looked up from germline, CDR1 is LGHDT and CDR2 is YNNKEL (reference sequence). The CDR3 extends over 14 amino acids. CDR3 nucleotide sequence: TGTGCCAGCAGCCAAGGGTCCTTGGGGACTGAAGCTTTCTTT. Encoded protein: CASSQGSLGTEAFF.

V usage is TRBV7-9 and J usage is TRBJ2-5; D could derive from TRBD1 or TRBD2 (6 bases each). Germline values: CDR1 SEHNR, CDR2 FQNEAQ (reference sequence). There are 11 residues in the CDR3. V was pared by 8 bases and J by 4 bases, with 8 bases between. The CDR3: CASGGLETQYF. For the CDR3, the DNA is TGTGCCAGCGGGGGGCTAGAGACCCAGTACTTC.

The chain links TRBV20-1 to TRBJ2-5, with 8 bases aligning to TRBD2. The CDR3 sequence is 12 residues long. J lost 4 bases, V lost 6 bases, and 4 bases had no gene match. CDR1 is DFQATT, CDR2 SNEGSKA, per germline (reference sequence). CDR3 in DNA: TGCAGTGCCTTAAGCGGGGGAGAGACCCAGTACTTC. Residues: CSALSGGETQYF.

The rearrangement uses TRBV30 and TRBJ2-7, with TRBD1 identical over 11 bases. The CDR3 sequence is 15 residues long. With 0 bases clipped from V and 4 bases from J, the junction kept 5 bases outside the gene matches. Germline V gives CDR1 GTSNPN, CDR2 SVGIG (reference sequence). The CDR3 reads CAWSVFGTGGYEQYF. Written as DNA, the CDR3 is TGTGCCTGGAGTGTCTTTGGGACAGGGGGTTACGAGCAGTACTTC.

V and J are TRBV6-5 and TRBJ2-1; D is perhaps TRBD2 (6 bases). The CDR3 has 14 amino acids. Trimming removed 8 bases at V and 4 bases at J, with 15 bases between. Germline V CDR1 and CDR2: MNHEY, SVGAGI. The CDR3 here is CASGRGGNYNEQFF. The DNA for the CDR3 is TGTGCCAGCGGGCGGGGAGGCAATTACAATGAGCAGTTCTTC.

Ten or more counts support this clonotype. The chain links TRBV7-2 to TRBJ2-6; D remains ambiguous. The CDR3 covers 14 residues. Trimming stripped 5 bases from V and 1 base from J, with 6 bases between. Germline V gene data show CDR1 as SGHTA and CDR2 as FQGNSA. The CDR3 spells CASSELSGANVLTF. CDR3 nucleotides: TGTGCCAGCAGCGAACTATCTGGGGCCAACGTCCTGACTTTC.

The chain employs TRBV4-1 and TRBJ2-3; tentative D call: TRBD2 (5 bases). Germline-derived CDR1 and CDR2 are MGHRA and YSYEKL. Trimming pared 0 bases from V and 5 bases from J, leaving 15 bases between. CDR3 size: 16 residues. The CDR3 DNA reads as TGCGCCAGCAGCCAAGAGCCGTCTAGCCGAGGAGATACGCAGTATTTT. Its translation: CASSQEPSSRGDTQYF.

The chain is built from TRBV5-1 and TRBJ2-5; a possible D gene is TRBD1 (6 bases). CDR1 is SGHRS and CDR2 is YFSETQ in the germline V gene. This CDR3 contains 16 residues. V lost 0 bases and J lost 5, with 17 bases in between. The CDR3 region has the DNA TGCGCCAGCAGCTTGGGAGACTTACAGGGCGTGGAGACCCAGTACTTC. Translated: CASSLGDLQGVETQYF. The complete variable domain, with remaining parts taken from reference TRBV5-1 and TRBJ2-5, reads KAGVTQTPRYLIKTRGQQVTLSCSPISGHRSVSWYQQTPGQGLQFLFEYFSETQRNKGNFPGRFSGRQFSNSRSEMNVSTLELGDSALYLCASSLGDLQGVETQYFGPGTRLLVL.

V and J are TRBV9 and TRBJ2-3; 8 nucleotides match TRBD2. CDR3 length equals 17 residues. Germline-derived CDR1 and CDR2 are SGDLS and YYNGEE. V lost 1 base and J lost 2; bases outside the gene matches: 9. CDR3 coding DNA: TGTGCCAGCAGCGTACCCCGAGGCGGGGGGCTCACAGATACGCAGTATTTT. Translated, it gives CASSVPRGGGLTDTQYF.

This rearrangement joins TRBV7-3 to TRBJ1-1; 7 bases agree with TRBD1. The length of the CDR3 is 16 residues. With V trimmed by 0 bases and J by 2 bases, 6 bases remained unmatched. Germline CDR1 SGHTA, CDR2 FQGTGA. CDR3: CASSLTPTGRNTEAFF. The CDR3 DNA is TGTGCCAGCAGCTTAACACCGACAGGGCGTAACACTGAAGCTTTCTTT.